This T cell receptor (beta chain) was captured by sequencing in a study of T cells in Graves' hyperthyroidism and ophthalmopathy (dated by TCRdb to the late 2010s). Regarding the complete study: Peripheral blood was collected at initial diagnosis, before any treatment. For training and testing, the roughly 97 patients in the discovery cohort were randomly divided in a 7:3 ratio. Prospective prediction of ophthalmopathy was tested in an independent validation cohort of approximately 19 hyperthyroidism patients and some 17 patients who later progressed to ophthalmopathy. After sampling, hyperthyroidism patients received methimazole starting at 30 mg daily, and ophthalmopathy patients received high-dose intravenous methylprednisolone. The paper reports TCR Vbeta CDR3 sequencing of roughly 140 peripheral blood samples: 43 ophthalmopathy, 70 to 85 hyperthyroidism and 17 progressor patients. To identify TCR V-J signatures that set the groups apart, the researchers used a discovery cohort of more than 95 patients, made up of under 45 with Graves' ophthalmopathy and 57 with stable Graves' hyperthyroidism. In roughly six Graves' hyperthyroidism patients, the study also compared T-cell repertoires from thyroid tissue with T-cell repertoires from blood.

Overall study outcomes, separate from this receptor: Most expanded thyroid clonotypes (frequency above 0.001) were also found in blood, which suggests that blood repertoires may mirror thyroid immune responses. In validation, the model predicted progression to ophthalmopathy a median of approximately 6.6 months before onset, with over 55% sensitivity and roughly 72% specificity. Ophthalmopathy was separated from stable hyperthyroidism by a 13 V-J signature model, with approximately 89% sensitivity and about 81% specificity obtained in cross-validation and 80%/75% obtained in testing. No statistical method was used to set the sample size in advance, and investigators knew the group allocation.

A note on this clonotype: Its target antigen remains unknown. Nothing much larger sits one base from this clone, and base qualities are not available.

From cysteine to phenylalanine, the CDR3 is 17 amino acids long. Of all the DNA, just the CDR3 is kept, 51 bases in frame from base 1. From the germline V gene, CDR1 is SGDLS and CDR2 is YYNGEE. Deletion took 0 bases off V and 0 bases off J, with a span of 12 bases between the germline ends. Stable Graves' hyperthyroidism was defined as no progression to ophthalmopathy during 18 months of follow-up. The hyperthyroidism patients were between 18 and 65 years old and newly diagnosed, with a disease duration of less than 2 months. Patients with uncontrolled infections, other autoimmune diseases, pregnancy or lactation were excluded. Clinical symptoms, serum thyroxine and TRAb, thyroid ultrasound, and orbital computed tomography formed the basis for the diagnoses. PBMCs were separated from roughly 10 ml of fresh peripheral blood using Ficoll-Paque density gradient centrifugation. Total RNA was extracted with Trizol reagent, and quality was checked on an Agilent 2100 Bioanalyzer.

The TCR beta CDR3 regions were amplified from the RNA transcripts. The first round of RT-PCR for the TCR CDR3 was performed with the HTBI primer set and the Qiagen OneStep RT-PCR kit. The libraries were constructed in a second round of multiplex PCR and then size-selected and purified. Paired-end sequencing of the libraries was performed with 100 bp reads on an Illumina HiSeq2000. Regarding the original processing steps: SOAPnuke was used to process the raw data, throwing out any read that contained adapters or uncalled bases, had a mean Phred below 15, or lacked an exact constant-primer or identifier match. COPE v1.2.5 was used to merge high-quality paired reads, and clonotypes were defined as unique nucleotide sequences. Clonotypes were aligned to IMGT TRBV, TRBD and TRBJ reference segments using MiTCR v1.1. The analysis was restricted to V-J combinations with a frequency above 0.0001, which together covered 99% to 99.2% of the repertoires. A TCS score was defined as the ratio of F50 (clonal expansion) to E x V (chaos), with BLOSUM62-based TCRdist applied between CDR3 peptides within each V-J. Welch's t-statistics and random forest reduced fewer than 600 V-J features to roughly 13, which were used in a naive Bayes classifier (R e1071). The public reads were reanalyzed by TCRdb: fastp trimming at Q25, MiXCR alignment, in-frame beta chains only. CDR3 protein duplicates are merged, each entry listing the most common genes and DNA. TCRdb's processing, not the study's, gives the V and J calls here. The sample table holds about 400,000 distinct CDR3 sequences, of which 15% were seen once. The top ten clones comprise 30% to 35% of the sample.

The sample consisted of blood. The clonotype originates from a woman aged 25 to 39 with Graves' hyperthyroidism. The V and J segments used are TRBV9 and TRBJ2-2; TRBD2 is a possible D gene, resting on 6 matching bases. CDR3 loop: CASSVARGGTNTGELFF. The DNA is TGTGCCAGCAGCGTAGCTAGAGGCGGGACGAACACCGGGGAGCTGTTTTTT.